This T cell receptor beta chain was sequenced during a study of patients and donors after allogeneic stem cell transplantation. Trimming pared 1 base from V and 6 bases from J, leaving 15 bases between. Looked up from germline, CDR1 is GTSNPN and CDR2 is SVGIG (reference sequence). The CDR3 loop spans 15 amino acids. MiXCR, run by TCRdb on the RT-PCR reads, gives a single entry per CDR3 protein. The sample holds 400,000 to 500,000 distinct CDR3 sequences, approximately 16% seen once. This clonotype has more than one count but fewer than ten. The source of this sequence is a human donor who was either an allogeneic HSCT recipient or a stem cell or donor lymphocyte infusion donor (not recorded which). It is not recorded whose cells these are; they may come from a transplant donor. The chain links TRBV30 to TRBJ2-2; possibly TRBD2 for D (6 bases). The specimen was blood, either unsorted or a sorted T cell fraction (not recorded which). In DNA, the CDR3 is TGTGCCTGGAGTGGGTTTCGCGGGATGGCCGGGGAGCTGTTTTTT. Its translation is CAWSGFRGMAGELFF.